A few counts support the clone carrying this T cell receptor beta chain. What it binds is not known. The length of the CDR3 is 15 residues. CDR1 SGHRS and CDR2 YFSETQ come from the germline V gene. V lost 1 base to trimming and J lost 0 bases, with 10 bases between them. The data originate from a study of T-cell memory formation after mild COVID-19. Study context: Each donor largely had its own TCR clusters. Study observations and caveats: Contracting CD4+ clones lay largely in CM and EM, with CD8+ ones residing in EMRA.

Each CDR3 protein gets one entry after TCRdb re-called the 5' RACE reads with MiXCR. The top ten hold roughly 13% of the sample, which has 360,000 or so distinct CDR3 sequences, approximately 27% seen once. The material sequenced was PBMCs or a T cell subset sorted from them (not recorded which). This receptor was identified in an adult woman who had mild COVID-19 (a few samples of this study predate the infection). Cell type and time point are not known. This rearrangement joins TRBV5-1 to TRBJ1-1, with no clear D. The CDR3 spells CASSLLASMNTEAFF. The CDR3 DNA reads TGCGCCAGCAGCTTGCTTGCCTCCATGAACACTGAAGCTTTCTTT.